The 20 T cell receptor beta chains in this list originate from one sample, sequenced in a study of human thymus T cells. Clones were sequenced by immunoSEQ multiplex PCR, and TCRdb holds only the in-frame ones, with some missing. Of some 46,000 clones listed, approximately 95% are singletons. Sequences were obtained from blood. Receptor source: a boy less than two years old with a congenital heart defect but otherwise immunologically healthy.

This chain's CDR3 is CASSARRWADTQYF. The CDR3 DNA follows: TGTGCCAGCAGCGCTAGAAGGTGGGCAGATACGCAGTATTTT. The chain is built from TRBV4-2 and TRBJ2-3; D gene ambiguous. Germline lookup yields CDR1 LGHNA and CDR2 YNFKEQ. Trimming removed 5 bases from V and 4 bases from J, with 13 bases in between. This CDR3 contains 14 residues.

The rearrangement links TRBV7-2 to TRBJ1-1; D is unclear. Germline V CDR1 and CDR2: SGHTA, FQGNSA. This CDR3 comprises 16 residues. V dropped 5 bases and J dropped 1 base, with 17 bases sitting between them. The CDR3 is CASSRTLETKNTEAFF. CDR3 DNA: TGTGCCAGCAGCCGGACCCTCGAGACCAAGAACACTGAAGCTTTCTTT.

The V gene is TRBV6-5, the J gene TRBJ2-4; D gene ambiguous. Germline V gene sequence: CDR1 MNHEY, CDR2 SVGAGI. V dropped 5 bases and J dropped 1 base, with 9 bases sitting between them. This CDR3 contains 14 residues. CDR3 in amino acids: CASSTAVAKNIQYF. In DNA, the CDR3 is TGTGCCAGCAGTACCGCAGTCGCCAAAAACATTCAGTACTTC.

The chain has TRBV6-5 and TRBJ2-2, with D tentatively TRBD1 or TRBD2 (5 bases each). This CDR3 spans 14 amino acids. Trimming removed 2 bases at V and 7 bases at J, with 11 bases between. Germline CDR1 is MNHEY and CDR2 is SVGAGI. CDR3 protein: CASSYGGRVGELFF. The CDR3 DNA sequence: TGTGCCAGCAGTTACGGGGGAAGAGTCGGGGAGCTGTTTTTT.

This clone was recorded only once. The CDR3 spells CASRDRAKNIQYF. The CDR3 coding sequence is TGTGCCAGCAGGGACAGGGCCAAAAACATTCAGTACTTC. This chain joins TRBV2 and TRBJ2-4; 7 bases line up with TRBD1. The trim removed 6 bases at V and 1 base at J, leaving 0 bases unmatched. The CDR3 extends over 13 amino acids. Germline V gene lookup returns CDR1 SNHLY and CDR2 FYNNEI. Full variable domain (missing parts from reference TRBV2 and TRBJ2-4): EPEVTQTPSHQVTQMGQEVILRCVPISNHLYFYWYRQILGQKVEFLVSFYNNEISEKSEIFDDQFSVERPDGSNFTLKIRSTKLEDSAMYFCASRDRAKNIQYFGAGTRLSVL.

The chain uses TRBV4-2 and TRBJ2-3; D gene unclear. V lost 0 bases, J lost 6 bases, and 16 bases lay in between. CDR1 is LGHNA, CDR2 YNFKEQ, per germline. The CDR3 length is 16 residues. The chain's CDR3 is CASSQEDLPFYDTQYF. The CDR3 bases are TGTGCCAGCAGCCAAGAAGACCTACCCTTTTATGATACGCAGTATTTT.

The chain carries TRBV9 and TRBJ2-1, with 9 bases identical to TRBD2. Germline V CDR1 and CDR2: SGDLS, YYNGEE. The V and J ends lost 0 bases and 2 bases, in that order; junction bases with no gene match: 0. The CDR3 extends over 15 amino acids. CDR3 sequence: CASSVGGGAYNEQFF. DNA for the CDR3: TGTGCCAGCAGCGTAGGCGGGGGGGCCTACAATGAGCAGTTCTTC.

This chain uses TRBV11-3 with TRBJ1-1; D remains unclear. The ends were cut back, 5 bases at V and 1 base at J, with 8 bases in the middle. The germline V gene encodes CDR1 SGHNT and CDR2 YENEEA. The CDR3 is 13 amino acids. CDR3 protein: CASSREKNTEAFF. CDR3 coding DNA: TGTGCCAGCAGCCGGGAGAAGAACACTGAAGCTTTCTTT.

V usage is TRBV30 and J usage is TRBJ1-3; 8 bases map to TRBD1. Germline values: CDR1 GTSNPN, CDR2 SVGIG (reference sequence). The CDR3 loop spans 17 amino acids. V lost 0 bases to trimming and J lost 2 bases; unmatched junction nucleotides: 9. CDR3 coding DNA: TGTGCCTGGAGTGTTTTAAGAGTGACAGGGGCTGGAAACACCATATATTTT. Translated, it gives CAWSVLRVTGAGNTIYF.

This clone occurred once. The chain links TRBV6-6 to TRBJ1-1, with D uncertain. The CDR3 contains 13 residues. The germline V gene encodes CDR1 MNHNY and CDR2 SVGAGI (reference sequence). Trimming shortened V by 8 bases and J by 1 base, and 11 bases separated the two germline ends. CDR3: CASSGQENTEAFF. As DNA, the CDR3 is TGTGCCAGCTCCGGTCAGGAGAACACTGAAGCTTTCTTT.

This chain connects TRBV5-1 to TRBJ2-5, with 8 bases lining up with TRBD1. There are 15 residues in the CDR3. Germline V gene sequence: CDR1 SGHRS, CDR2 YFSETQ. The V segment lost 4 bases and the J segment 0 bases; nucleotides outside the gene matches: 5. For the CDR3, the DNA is TGCGCCAGCAGCGGACAGGGCGTGTACCAAGAGACCCAGTACTTC. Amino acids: CASSGQGVYQETQYF.

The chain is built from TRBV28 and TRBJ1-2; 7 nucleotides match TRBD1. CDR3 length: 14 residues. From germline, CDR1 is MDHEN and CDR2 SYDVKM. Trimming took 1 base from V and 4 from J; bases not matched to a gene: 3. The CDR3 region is CASSLYGQVYGYTF. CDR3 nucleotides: TGTGCCAGCAGTTTATATGGACAGGTCTATGGCTACACCTTC.

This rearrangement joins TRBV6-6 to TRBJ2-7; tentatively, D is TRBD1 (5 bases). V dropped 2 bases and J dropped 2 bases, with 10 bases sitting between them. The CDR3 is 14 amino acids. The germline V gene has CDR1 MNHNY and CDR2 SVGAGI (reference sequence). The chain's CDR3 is CASSYGRVPYEQYF. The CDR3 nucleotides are TGTGCCAGCAGTTACGGCAGGGTCCCCTACGAGCAGTACTTC.

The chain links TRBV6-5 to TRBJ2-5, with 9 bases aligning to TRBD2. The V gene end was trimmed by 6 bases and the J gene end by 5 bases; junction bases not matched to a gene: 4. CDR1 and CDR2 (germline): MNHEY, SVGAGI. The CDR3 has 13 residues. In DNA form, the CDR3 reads TGTGCCAGCAGCCGCGGGGGGGCGGAGACCCAGTACTTC. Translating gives CASSRGGAETQYF.

Here the CDR3 reads CASSLGLAGGPTQYF. The CDR3 DNA reads as TGTGCCAGCAGTTTAGGGCTAGCGGGGGGGCCTACGCAGTATTTT. The chain recombines TRBV28 with TRBJ2-3; TRBD2 matches at 12 bases. J gave up 8 bases and V 2 bases, and 5 bases lay outside the gene matches. CDR1 and CDR2 (germline): MDHEN, SYDVKM. This CDR3 has 15 residues.

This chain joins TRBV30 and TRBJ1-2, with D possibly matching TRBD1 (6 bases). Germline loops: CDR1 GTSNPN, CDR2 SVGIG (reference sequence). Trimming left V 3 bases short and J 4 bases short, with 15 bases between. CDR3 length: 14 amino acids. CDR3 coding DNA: TGTGCCTGGAGCGGAAGGACAGCAAGCTATGGCTACACCTTC. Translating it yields CAWSGRTASYGYTF.

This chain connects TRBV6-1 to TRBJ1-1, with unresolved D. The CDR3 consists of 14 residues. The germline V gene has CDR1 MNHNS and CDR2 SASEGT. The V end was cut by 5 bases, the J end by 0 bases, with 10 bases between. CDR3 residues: CASSRRAVNTEAFF. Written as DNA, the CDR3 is TGTGCCAGCAGTCGCCGGGCAGTGAACACTGAAGCTTTCTTT.

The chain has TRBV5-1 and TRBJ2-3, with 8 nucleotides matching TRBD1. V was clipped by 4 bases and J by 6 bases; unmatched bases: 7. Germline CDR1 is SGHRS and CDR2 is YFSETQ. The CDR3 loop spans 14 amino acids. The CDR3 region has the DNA TGCGCCAGCAGCCTTATCCAGGGGGCGGATACGCAGTATTTT. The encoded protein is CASSLIQGADTQYF. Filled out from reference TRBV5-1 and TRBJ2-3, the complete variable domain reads KAGVTQTPRYLIKTRGQQVTLSCSPISGHRSVSWYQQTPGQGLQFLFEYFSETQRNKGNFPGRFSGRQFSNSRSEMNVSTLELGDSALYLCASSLIQGADTQYFGPGTRLTVL.

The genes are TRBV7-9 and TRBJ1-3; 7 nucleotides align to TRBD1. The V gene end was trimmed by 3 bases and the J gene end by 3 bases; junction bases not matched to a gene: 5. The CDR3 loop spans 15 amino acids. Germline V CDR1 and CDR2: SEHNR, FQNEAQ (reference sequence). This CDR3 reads CASSFSTGNGNTIYF. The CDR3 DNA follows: TGTGCCAGCAGCTTCTCGACAGGGAATGGAAACACCATATATTTT.

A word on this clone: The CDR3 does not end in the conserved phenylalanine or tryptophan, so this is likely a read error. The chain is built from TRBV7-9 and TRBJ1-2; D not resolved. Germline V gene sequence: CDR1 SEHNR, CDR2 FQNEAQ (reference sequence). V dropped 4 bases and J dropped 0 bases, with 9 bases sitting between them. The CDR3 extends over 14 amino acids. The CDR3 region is CASSYQDPNYGYTL. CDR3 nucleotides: TGTGCCAGCAGCTATCAGGATCCTAACTATGGCTACACCCTC.